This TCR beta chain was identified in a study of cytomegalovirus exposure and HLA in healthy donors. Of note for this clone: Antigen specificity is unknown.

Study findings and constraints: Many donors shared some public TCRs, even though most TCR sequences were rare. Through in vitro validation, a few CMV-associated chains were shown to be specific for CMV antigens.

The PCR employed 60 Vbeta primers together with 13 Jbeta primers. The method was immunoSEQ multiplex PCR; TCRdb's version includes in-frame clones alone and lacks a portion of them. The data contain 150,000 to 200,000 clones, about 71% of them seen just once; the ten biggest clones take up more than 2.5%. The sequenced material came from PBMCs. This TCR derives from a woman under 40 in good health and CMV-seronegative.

The CDR3 nucleotides are TGTGCCAGCAGTTACTCTCCGGACAACGAGCAGTACTTC. Its protein is CASSYSPDNEQYF. The gene calls are TRBV6-5 and TRBJ2-7; maybe TRBD1 (5 bases). Germline CDR1 is MNHEY and CDR2 is SVGAGI. CDR3 length: 13 residues. V was shortened by 0 bases and J by 5 bases, with 8 bases between the two germline ends.